This TCR beta chain was recorded in a study of T cell changes during pregnancy in multiple sclerosis. CDR1 and CDR2 from the germline V gene are GTSNPN and SVGIG (reference sequence). The V gene end was trimmed by 4 bases and the J gene end by 8 bases; junction bases not matched to a gene: 8. The CDR3 contains 16 residues. Produced via immunoSEQ multiplex PCR; TCRdb's table is partial and in-frame only. The table has 95,000 to 150,000 clones, approximately 93% seen once; the top ten hold less than 7.5%. This clonotype originated in a female donor with multiple sclerosis, enrolled in a pregnancy study. The V gene is TRBV30, the J gene TRBJ2-1, with 16 bases fitting TRBD2. Sequencing used peripheral blood, obtained before pregnancy. The CDR3 reads CAWNPGLAGGTDEQFF. CDR3 sequence (DNA): TGTGCCTGGAATCCGGGACTAGCGGGGGGGACCGATGAGCAGTTCTTC.